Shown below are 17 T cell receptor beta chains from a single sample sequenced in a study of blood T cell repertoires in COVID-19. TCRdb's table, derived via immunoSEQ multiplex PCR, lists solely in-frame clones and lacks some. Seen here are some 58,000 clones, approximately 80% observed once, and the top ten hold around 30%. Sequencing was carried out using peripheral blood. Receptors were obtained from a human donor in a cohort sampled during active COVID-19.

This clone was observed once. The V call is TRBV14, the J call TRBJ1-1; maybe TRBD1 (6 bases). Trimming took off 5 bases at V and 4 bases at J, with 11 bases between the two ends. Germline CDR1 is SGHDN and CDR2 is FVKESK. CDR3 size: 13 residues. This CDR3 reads CASSSQGTTEAFF. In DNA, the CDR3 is TGTGCCAGCAGCTCACAGGGAACCACTGAAGCTTTCTTT.

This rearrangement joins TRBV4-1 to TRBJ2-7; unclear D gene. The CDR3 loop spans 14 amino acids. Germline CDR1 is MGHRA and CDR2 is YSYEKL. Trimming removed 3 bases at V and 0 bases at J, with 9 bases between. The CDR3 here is CASSQFPSSYEQYF. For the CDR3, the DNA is TGCGCCAGCAGCCAGTTTCCTAGCTCCTACGAGCAGTACTTC.

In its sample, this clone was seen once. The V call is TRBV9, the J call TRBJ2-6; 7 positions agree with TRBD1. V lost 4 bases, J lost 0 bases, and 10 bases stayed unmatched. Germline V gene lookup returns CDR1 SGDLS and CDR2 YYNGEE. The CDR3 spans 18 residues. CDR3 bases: TGTGCCAGCAGCACTCCGGGACAGCACTTCTCTGGGGCCAACGTCCTGACTTTC. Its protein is CASSTPGQHFSGANVLTF.

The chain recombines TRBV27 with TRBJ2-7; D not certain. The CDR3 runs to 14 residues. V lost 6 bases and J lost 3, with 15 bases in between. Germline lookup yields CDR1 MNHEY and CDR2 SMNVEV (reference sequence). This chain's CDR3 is CASRKISRSYEQYF. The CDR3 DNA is TGTGCCAGCAGGAAGATTAGTCGTAGCTACGAGCAGTACTTC.

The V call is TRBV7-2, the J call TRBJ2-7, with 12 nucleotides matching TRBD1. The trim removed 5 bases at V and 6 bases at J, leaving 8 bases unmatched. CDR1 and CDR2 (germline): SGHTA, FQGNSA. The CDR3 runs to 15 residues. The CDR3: CASSPGTGGHGEQYF. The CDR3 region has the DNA TGTGCCAGCAGCCCCGGGACAGGGGGCCATGGCGAGCAGTACTTC.

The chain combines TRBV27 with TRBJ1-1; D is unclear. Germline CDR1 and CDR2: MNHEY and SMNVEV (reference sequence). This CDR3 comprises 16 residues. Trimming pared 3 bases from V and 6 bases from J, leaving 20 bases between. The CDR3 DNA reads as TGTGCCAGCAGTTTCCTCGGGGAGAGTGGGTCATCTGAAGCTTTCTTT. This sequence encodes CASSFLGESGSSEAFF.

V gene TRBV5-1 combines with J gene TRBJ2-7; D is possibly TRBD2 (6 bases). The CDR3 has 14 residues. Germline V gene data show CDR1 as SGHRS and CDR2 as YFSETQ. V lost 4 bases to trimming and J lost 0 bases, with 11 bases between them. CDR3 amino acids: CASSPTGSSYEQYF. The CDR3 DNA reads TGCGCCAGCAGCCCGACCGGGAGCTCCTACGAGCAGTACTTC.

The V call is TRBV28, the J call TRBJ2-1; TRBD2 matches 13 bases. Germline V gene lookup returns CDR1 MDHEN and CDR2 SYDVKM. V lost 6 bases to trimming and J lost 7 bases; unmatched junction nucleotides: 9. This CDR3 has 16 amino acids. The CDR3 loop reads CASSSPLLAGGNEQFF. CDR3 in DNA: TGTGCCAGCAGCTCCCCCCTACTAGCGGGAGGGAATGAGCAGTTCTTC.

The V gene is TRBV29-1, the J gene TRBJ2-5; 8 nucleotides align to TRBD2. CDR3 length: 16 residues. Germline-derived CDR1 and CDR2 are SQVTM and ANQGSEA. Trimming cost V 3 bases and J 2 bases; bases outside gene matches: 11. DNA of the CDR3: TGCAGCGTTGAGACTCCGACTAGCGTTATTCAAGAGACCCAGTACTTC. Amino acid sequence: CSVETPTSVIQETQYF.

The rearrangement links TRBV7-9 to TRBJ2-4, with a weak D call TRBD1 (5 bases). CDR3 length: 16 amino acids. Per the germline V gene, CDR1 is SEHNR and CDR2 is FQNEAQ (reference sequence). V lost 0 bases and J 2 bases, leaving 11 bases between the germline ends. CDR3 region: CASSLAAPGSKNIQYF. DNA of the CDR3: TGTGCCAGCAGCTTAGCGGCCCCAGGGTCCAAAAACATTCAGTACTTC.

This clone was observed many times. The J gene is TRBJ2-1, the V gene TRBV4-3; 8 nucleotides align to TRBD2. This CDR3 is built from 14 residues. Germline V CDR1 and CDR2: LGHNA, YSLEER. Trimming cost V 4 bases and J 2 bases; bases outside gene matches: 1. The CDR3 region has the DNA TGCGCCAGCAGCCCGGGACTAGCCTACAATGAGCAGTTCTTC. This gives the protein CASSPGLAYNEQFF.

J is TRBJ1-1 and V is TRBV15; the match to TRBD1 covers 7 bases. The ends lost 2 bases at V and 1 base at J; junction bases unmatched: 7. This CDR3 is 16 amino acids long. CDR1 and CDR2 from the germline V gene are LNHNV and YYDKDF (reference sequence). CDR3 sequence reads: CATSRSTGAGNTEAFF. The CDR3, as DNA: TGTGCCACCAGCAGATCTACAGGGGCTGGGAACACTGAAGCTTTCTTT.

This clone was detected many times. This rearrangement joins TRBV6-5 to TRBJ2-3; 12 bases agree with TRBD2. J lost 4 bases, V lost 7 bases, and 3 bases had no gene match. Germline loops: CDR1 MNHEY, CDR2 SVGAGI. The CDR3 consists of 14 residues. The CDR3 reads CASTTSGSADTQYF. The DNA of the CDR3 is TGTGCCAGCACGACTAGCGGGAGTGCAGATACGCAGTATTTT.

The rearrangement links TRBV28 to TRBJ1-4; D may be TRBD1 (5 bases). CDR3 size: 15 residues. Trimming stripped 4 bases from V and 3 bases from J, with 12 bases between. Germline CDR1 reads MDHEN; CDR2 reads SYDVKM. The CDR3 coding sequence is TGTGCCAGCAGTTCAGGGTATTTGCCTAATGAAAAACTGTTTTTT. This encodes CASSSGYLPNEKLFF.

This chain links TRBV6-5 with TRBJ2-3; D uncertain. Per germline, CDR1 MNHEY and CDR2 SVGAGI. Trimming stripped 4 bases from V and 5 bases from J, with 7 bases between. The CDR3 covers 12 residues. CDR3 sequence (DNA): TGTGCCAGCAGTTCTGTACAAGATACGCAGTATTTT. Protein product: CASSSVQDTQYF.

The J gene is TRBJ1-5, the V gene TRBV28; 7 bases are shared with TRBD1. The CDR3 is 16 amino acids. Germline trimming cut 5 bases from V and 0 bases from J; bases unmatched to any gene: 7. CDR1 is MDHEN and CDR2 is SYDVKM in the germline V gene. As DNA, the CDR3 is TGTGCCAGCAGTAAACAGGGGCTGTATAGCAATCAGCCCCAGCATTTT. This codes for CASSKQGLYSNQPQHF.

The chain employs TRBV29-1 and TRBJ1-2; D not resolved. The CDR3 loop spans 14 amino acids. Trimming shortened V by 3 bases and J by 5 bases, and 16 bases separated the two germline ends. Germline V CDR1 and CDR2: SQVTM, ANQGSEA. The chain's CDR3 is CSVERGLGGYGYTF. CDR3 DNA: TGCAGCGTTGAGCGAGGACTCGGAGGGTATGGCTACACCTTC. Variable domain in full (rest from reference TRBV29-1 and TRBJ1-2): SAVISQKPSRDICQRGTSLTIQCQVDSQVTMMFWYRQQPGQSLTLIATANQGSEATYESGFVIDKFPISRPNLTFSTLTVSNMSPEDSSIYLCSVERGLGGYGYTFGSGTRLTVV.